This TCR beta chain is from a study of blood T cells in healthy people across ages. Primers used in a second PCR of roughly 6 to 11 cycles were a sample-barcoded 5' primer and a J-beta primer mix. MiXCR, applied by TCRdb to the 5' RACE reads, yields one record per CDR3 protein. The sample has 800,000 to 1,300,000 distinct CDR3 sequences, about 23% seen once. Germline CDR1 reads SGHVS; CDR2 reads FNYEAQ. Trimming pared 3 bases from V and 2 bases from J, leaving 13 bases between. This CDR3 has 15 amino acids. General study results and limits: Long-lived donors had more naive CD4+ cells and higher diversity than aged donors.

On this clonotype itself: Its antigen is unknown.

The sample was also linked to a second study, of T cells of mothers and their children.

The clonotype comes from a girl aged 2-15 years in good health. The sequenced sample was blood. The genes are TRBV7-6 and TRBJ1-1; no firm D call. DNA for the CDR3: TGTGCCAGCAGCTTGGAGGACGGGAGAAACACTGAAGCTTTCTTT. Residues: CASSLEDGRNTEAFF.